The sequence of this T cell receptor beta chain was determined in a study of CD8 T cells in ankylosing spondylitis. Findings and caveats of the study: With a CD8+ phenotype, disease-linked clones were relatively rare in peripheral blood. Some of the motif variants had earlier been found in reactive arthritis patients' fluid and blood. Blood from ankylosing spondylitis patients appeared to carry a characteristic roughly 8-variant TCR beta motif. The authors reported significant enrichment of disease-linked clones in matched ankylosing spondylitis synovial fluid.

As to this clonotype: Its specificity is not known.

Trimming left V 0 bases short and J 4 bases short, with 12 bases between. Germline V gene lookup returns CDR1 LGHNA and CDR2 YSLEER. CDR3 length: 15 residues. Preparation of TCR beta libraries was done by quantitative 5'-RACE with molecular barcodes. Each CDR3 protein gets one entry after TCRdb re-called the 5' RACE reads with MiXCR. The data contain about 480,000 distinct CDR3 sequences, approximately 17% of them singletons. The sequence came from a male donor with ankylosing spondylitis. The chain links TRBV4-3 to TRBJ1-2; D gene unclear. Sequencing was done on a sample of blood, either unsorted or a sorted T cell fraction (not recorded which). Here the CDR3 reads CASSQDIGPAYGYTF. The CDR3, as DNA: TGCGCCAGCAGCCAAGATATTGGTCCCGCCTATGGCTACACCTTC.